The 7 T cell receptor beta chains presented below share a single source sample, sequenced in a study of T cell responses to AZD1222 COVID-19 vaccine. Assay used: immunoSEQ multiplex PCR; TCRdb lists only in-frame clones, some missing. The sample has roughly 140,000 clones; under 95% are singletons. The sequenced sample was peripheral blood, obtained on day 0 of AZD1222 vaccination. The receptors stem from an adult in good health.

This clone was detected only a few times. The gene calls are TRBV9 and TRBJ1-3; tentatively, D is TRBD1 (6 bases). Germline assignment: CDR1 SGDLS and CDR2 YYNGEE. The V gene lost 0 bases and the J gene lost 2 bases, with 12 bases spanning the gap. The CDR3 is made up of 16 amino acids. This CDR3 reads CASSVGMGAAGNTIYF. CDR3 coding DNA: TGTGCCAGCAGCGTAGGGATGGGGGCGGCTGGAAACACCATATATTTT.

The chain is built from TRBV3-1 (or the pseudogene TRBV3-2) and TRBJ1-4; possible D gene TRBD1, 5 bases. V lost 4 bases to trimming and J lost 13 bases, with 16 bases between them. Germline lookup yields CDR1 LGHDT and CDR2 YNNKEL (reference sequence). The CDR3 consists of 13 residues. The CDR3 DNA sequence: TGTGCCAGCAGCCCTGGGGCCGGTTTCGGACTGTTTTTT. It is translated as CASSPGAGFGLFF.

This clone showed up just once. The chain links TRBV28 to TRBJ1-2; 10 positions agree with TRBD1. The CDR3 is made up of 14 amino acids. Trimming removed 3 bases from V and 5 bases from J; junction bases left unmatched: 3. Germline CDR1 MDHEN, CDR2 SYDVKM. Here the CDR3 DNA reads TGTGCCAGCAGTTTCTGGGACAGGGGATATGGCTACACCTTC. Protein sequence: CASSFWDRGYGYTF.

J is TRBJ2-1 and V is TRBV9; perhaps TRBD1 as D (5 bases). The CDR3 totals 14 residues. V was shortened by 0 bases and J by 6 bases, with 10 bases between the two germline ends. Germline CDR1 is SGDLS and CDR2 is YYNGEE. CDR3 DNA sequence: TGTGCCAGCAGCGTAGGGTCAGGGTTCAATGAGCAGTTCTTC. Its protein is CASSVGSGFNEQFF.

The gene calls are TRBV7-2 and TRBJ1-2; 7 bases are a match to TRBD1. V trimming: 0 bases; J trimming: 8 bases; junction bases outside the gene matches: 6. The CDR3 extends over 14 amino acids. The germline gives CDR1 SGHTA, CDR2 FQGNSA. The CDR3 bases are TGTGCCAGCAGCTTAGCCGTAACAGGGGAGGGCTACACCTTC. It yields the protein CASSLAVTGEGYTF.

The rearrangement links TRBV4-3 to TRBJ2-2; a weak D match, TRBD2 (6 bases). Trimming shortened V by 2 bases and J by 0 bases, and 19 bases separated the two germline ends. CDR1 and CDR2 (germline): LGHNA, YSLEER. The CDR3 covers 19 residues. The CDR3 DNA reads TGCGCCAGCAGCCAAAGCCCGGGACGGACTAAAACGAACACCGGGGAGCTGTTTTTT. This sequence encodes CASSQSPGRTKTNTGELFF.

This sequence joins TRBV25-1 and TRBJ2-1, with 11 bases identical to TRBD2. The germline V gene encodes CDR1 MGHDK and CDR2 SYGVNS. J was trimmed by 2 bases and V by 4 bases; bases with no gene match: 4. The CDR3 is made up of 16 amino acids. DNA of the CDR3: TGTGCCAGCAGTGGCCTGACTAGCGGGGCCTACAATGAGCAGTTCTTC. Its protein is CASSGLTSGAYNEQFF. The full variable domain, in which reference TRBV25-1 and TRBJ2-1 provide the parts outside the CDR3, is EADIYQTPRYLVIGTGKKITLECSQTMGHDKMYWYQQDPGMELHLIHYSYGVNSTEKGDLSSESTVSRIRTEHFPLTLESARPSHTSQYLCASSGLTSGAYNEQFFGPGTRLTVL.